A single sample is the source of the 12 T cell receptor beta chains below, sequenced in a study of vaccination and CD4 T cells after COVID-19. These receptors' targets are unknown. Documented treatment: approximately nine-day PBMC culture with coronavirus spike peptide pools or control peptides (ViraFEST assay). Sequencing of cultured CD4+ T cell DNA used the Oncomine TCR Beta short-read assay. TCRdb independently ran MiXCR on the PCR reads; one entry per CDR3 protein. The sample yields 2,500 to 3,000 distinct CDR3 sequences, around 33% seen once. What was sequenced was CD4+ T cells from blood, cultured in vitro. The source is a human donor who had recovered from COVID-19.

The chain combines TRBV30 with TRBJ2-2; D not certain. This CDR3 spans 12 amino acids. Germline CDR1 reads GTSNPN; CDR2 reads SVGIG (reference sequence). V shed 0 bases and J shed 2 bases, with 1 base lying between them. CDR3 in amino acids: CAWSVNTGELFF. The CDR3 coding sequence is TGTGCCTGGAGTGTAAACACCGGGGAGCTGTTTTTT.

The chain couples TRBV6-2 or TRBV6-3 to TRBJ1-1, with D perhaps TRBD1 (5 bases). Germline CDR1 is MNHEY and CDR2 is SVGEGT. The ends were cut back, 8 bases at V and 5 bases at J, with 18 bases in the middle. The CDR3 contains 14 residues. The CDR3 loop is CASRAGDLNTEAFF. The CDR3 nucleotides read TGTGCCAGCCGTGCGGGGGATTTAAATACTGAAGCTTTCTTT.

The chain carries TRBV20-1 and TRBJ1-2; 8 nucleotides line up with TRBD1. Germline V lookup: CDR1 DFQATT, CDR2 SNEGSKA (reference sequence). V lost 3 bases, J lost 7 bases, and 10 bases stayed unmatched. The CDR3 contains 14 residues. CDR3 protein: CSARHNQGASGYTF. CDR3 bases: TGCAGTGCTAGGCATAATCAGGGGGCTAGTGGCTACACCTTC.

This clonotype was observed a few times. The chain links TRBV6-1 to TRBJ1-3; D perhaps matches TRBD1 (5 bases). V gave up 4 bases and J gave up 5 bases, with 12 bases separating them. From germline, CDR1 is MNHNS and CDR2 SASEGT. This CDR3 comprises 14 residues. CDR3 DNA sequence: TGTGCCAGCAGTGGGGACCTCCTGCGAAACACCATATATTTT. Encoded protein: CASSGDLLRNTIYF.

The V gene is TRBV12-3 or TRBV12-4, the J gene TRBJ1-2; D call uncertain. The V end was cut by 5 bases, the J end by 5 bases, with 15 bases between. This CDR3 is 14 amino acids long. CDR3 nucleotides: TGTGCCAGCAGTAGGCTTTTGTCAGGTTATGGCTACACCTTC. It is translated as CASSRLLSGYGYTF.

The V call is TRBV20-1, the J call TRBJ1-1, with 9 bases matching TRBD1. CDR3 length equals 13 residues. V lost 6 bases, J lost 1 base, and 3 bases stayed unmatched. Germline assignment: CDR1 DFQATT and CDR2 SNEGSKA (reference sequence). CDR3 in amino acids: CSAMTGGNTEAFF. The CDR3 DNA follows: TGCAGTGCGATGACAGGGGGGAACACTGAAGCTTTCTTT.

This clonotype was recorded a few times. The CDR3 DNA is TGTGCCTGTCTCCCGTTGGGGTTCCCTTATGGCTACACCTTC. Translating gives CACLPLGFPYGYTF. The V and J genes are TRBV30 and TRBJ1-2; D is unclear. CDR3 length equals 14 residues. V was shortened by 6 bases and J by 5 bases, with 19 bases between the two germline ends. From germline, CDR1 is GTSNPN and CDR2 SVGIG (reference sequence).

The chain carries TRBV11-3 and TRBJ2-3; the match to TRBD2 covers 9 bases. The CDR3 extends over 14 amino acids. Per the germline V gene, CDR1 is SGHNT and CDR2 is YENEEA. J was trimmed by 6 bases and V by 2 bases; bases with no gene match: 3. CDR3 sequence (DNA): TGTGCCAGCAGCTTAAATAGCGGGGGCGATACGCAGTATTTT. Its protein is CASSLNSGGDTQYF.

The chain links TRBV6-1 to TRBJ1-1; the D is unclear. Trimming left V 0 bases short and J 0 bases short, with 8 bases between. CDR3 length: 15 residues. Germline V gives CDR1 MNHNS, CDR2 SASEGT. The CDR3 loop reads CASSEARGVNTEAFF. CDR3 DNA: TGTGCCAGCAGTGAAGCGCGGGGAGTGAACACTGAAGCTTTCTTT.

This clonotype has a handful of counts. The V gene is TRBV12-3 or TRBV12-4, the J gene TRBJ1-2; 9 nucleotides agree with TRBD1. V dropped 6 bases and J dropped 9; count of bases not matched to a gene: 8. The CDR3 loop spans 13 amino acids. The CDR3 DNA sequence: TGTGCCAGCAGGCCTACAGGGGGCAGGAGCTACACCTTC. Protein product: CASRPTGGRSYTF.

Notes on this clonotype: This sequence may be a read error, since a much larger clone differs from it by one base. This chain uses TRBV12-3 or TRBV12-4 with TRBJ1-3, with TRBD1 matching 8 bases. The CDR3 length is 18 residues. Written as DNA, the CDR3 is TGTGCCAGCAGTTTAGTCCCCCTCAGCAGGGGGCTGGGAAGCACCATATATTTT. This codes for CASSLVPLSRGLGSTIYF.

The chain uses TRBV5-1 and TRBJ1-3, with unresolved D. Per germline, CDR1 SGHRS and CDR2 YFSETQ. V was trimmed by 4 bases and J by 4 bases, leaving 15 bases between them. The CDR3 is 15 amino acids. The CDR3 region is CASSPYSGSGNTIYF. The DNA for the CDR3 is TGCGCCAGCAGCCCCTACTCGGGTTCAGGAAACACCATATATTTT.